Below, one TCR beta chain is given with its context. The V segment lost 2 bases and the J segment 0 bases; nucleotides outside the gene matches: 9. The CDR3 consists of 17 residues. Germline values: CDR1 SNHLY, CDR2 FYNNEI. This sample was taken from a study of long-term antiretroviral therapy in people with HIV. At survey level, the immunoSEQ assay was run in its v3.0 version. Clones were read by immunoSEQ multiplex PCR, and TCRdb kept only the in-frame ones, dropping some. The sample contains under 20,000 clones, approximately 80% of which appear only once. Sequencing was performed on unsorted PBMCs, taken 3.2 years after starting antiretroviral therapy. The TCR was taken from a woman aged 40 to 50 with HIV. The chain joins TRBV2 to TRBJ1-1, with 7 nucleotides matching TRBD1. CDR3 region: CASSEPRDSSMNTEAFF. The CDR3 nucleotides read TGTGCCAGCAGTGAACCCCGGGACAGTTCTATGAACACTGAAGCTTTCTTT.